The source of this T cell receptor beta chain is a study of blood T cell repertoires in COVID-19 (dated by TCRdb to 2020 to 2022). As for the study more broadly: Samples covering the acute and convalescent phases of COVID-19 were provided by collaborators in the United States, Italy and Spain. Samples were obtained from the ongoing ImmuneRACE study (first 160 participants) and from over 1,000 subjects provided by 6 global collaborators. Where available, HLA class I and class II types were taken from metadata supplied by the sample provider and were not determined by assay-based typing. Subjects who had been exposed to COVID-19, were actively infected with it, or had recovered from it provided the deeply sampled blood TCRbeta repertoires that made up the dataset. A freely available public database, intended as a resource for researchers studying the immune response to SARS-CoV-2, is where the repertoires were released. The prospective study material was composed of cDNA or gDNA derived from T cells, B-cell-depleted T cells, or PBMCs. Nearly every sample came with metadata listing a de-identified subject ID, COVID-19 status, age in years and sex.

Whole blood was collected in K2EDTA tubes by collaborating institutions according to the institutions' own protocols. For TCRbeta analysis, collaborators shipped samples as frozen whole blood, isolated PBMCs, or DNA extracted from either of those sample types. On this clone itself: There is no known antigen for this receptor. No base-level quality is on record; no much larger clone is a single base apart.

V lost 6 bases and J lost 6 bases, and the count of bases not matched to a germline gene is 6. The CDR3 runs 14 residues from the cysteine to the phenylalanine. The sequence is cut down to CDR3 DNA, 42 bases in frame from base 1. CDR1 and CDR2 are read off the germline V gene as MNHEY and SVGAGI. The immunoSEQ Assay, a bias-controlled multiplex PCR, was used to amplify TCRbeta CDR3 regions from genomic DNA. In the original analysis: The number of nucleated cells in each sample was estimated by amplification of reference gene primers within the assay. Sequence reads were collapsed and filtered to measure the absolute abundance of every unique TCRbeta CDR3 rearrangement. For each sample, productive Simpson clonality was calculated as the square root of Simpson's diversity index across productive rearrangements. TCRdb stores this immuneACCESS table with in-frame sequences only. Part of the clones is absent; in the studies checked, under half of the shortfall reflects unresolved V genes, and no reason is known for the rest. The D gene and trimming were derived from the DNA, and the V and J assignments and clone size from that table. In all, the sample holds 300,000 or so clones, and roughly 86% of those were seen once. The ten largest clones add up to 1.5% to 2% of the sample.

The investigation overall reported the following: Clinical and demographic metadata were provided uncurated, with the amount varying by source and participant.

Rearrangement joined TRBV6-5 to TRBJ2-1, with 9 central nucleotides matching TRBD2. The source material was peripheral blood. This sequence was found in a woman in her forties or fifties with acute or convalescent COVID-19. The CDR3: CASSQGLAFNEQFF. The DNA sequence is as follows: TGTGCCAGCAGCCAGGGACTAGCCTTCAATGAGCAGTTCTTC.